The clone carrying this TCR beta chain was counted once. Some clones are missing from TCRdb's copy, which holds only in-frame ones; the method was immunoSEQ multiplex PCR. The table has 75,000 to 90,000 clones, approximately 90% seen once. The sample originates from a study of T cell responses to AZD1222 COVID-19 vaccine. The sample consisted of peripheral blood, taken 28 days after the second AZD1222 dose. The origin of this receptor is an adult who received the AZD1222 COVID-19 vaccine.

Here the CDR3 DNA reads TGTGCCAGCAGTGAATCCTCAGTTACTAGCTACGAGCAGTACTTC. Translating gives CASSESSVTSYEQYF. The genes are TRBV6-1 and TRBJ2-7; TRBD2 might be the D (5 bases). Germline loops: CDR1 MNHNS, CDR2 SASEGT. The CDR3 length is 15 residues. V lost 2 bases to trimming and J lost 3 bases, with 14 bases between them.